Shown below are 13 T cell receptor beta chains from a single sample sequenced in a study of regulatory T cells in long-lasting Graves disease. Time point given: newly diagnosed GD, antithyroid drugs for less than 3 months. RNA extracted from PBMCs served as the sequencing template. The TCR beta library used iRepertoire HTBI primers with Arm-PCR amplification of CDR3. Via MiXCR, TCRdb re-called the multiplex PCR reads, giving one row per CDR3 protein. The table includes just over 600,000 distinct CDR3 sequences, 16% detected once. This sample also appeared in a second study, on T cells in Graves' hyperthyroidism and ophthalmopathy.

Here the sequenced sample was peripheral blood mononuclear cells (PBMCs), taken at new diagnosis, from a patient treated with antithyroid drugs. These receptor sequences come from a woman aged 25 to 45 with Graves disease.

This clonotype was counted at least ten times. J is TRBJ1-1 and V is TRBV29-1; a possible D gene is TRBD1 (6 bases). Germline loops: CDR1 SQVTM, CDR2 ANQGSEA. V lost 5 bases to trimming and J lost 4 bases, with 17 bases between them. The CDR3 is 14 amino acids. CDR3 coding DNA: TGCAGCGTTCGTCCTAGACAGGATAGCACTGAAGCTTTCTTT. Its protein product is CSVRPRQDSTEAFF.

About this clonotype: Germline is not matched at one junction end, which may reflect a read error. The chain carries TRBV11-2 and TRBJ2-7; perhaps D is TRBD1 or TRBD2 (5 bases each). Germline CDR1 and CDR2: SGHAT and FQNNGV. The CDR3 runs to 15 residues. The DNA of the CDR3 is TGTGCCAGCAGCTTAATTGGGGACGGAACCTACAAGCAGTACTTC. Translated, it gives CASSLIGDGTYKQYF.

V is TRBV3-1 and J is TRBJ2-4; TRBD1 or TRBD2 may be the D gene (5 bases each). CDR3 size: 12 residues. Deletions cut 3 bases from V and 8 bases from J, with 8 bases between. CDR1 and CDR2 (germline): LGHDT, YNNKEL (reference sequence). CDR3 nucleotides: TGTGCCAGCAGCCAGGGGACGGACATTCAGTACTTC. As protein: CASSQGTDIQYF. Filled out from reference TRBV3-1 and TRBJ2-4, the complete variable domain reads DTAVSQTPKYLVTQMGNDKSIKCEQNLGHDTMYWYKQDSKKFLKIMFSYNNKELIINETVPNRFSPKSPDKAHLNLHINSLELGDSAVYFCASSQGTDIQYFGAGTRLSVL.

This clonotype was picked up many times. The rearrangement joins TRBV6-1 to TRBJ2-7; no reliable D call. The CDR3 covers 12 residues. V lost 5 bases and J lost 4, with 9 bases in between. CDR1 MNHNS and CDR2 SASEGT come from the germline V gene. The CDR3 bases are TGTGCCAGCAGTCCCCTTGGGTACGAGCAGTACTTC. Translation: CASSPLGYEQYF.

There are many counts of this clonotype. The gene calls are TRBV12-3 or TRBV12-4 and TRBJ1-2; D remains unclear. The CDR3 is 13 amino acids. V was trimmed by 3 bases and J by 0 bases, leaving 5 bases between them. The CDR3 nucleotides are TGTGCCAGCAGTTTCCCCTCTAACTATGGCTACACCTTC. Amino acids: CASSFPSNYGYTF.

There are many counts of this clonotype. The rearrangement links TRBV6-4 to TRBJ2-6; tentative D call: TRBD1 (5 bases). The germline gives CDR1 MRHNA, CDR2 SNTAGT. This CDR3 has 15 amino acids. V lost 3 bases, J lost 4 bases, and 10 bases lay in between. CDR3 loop: CASSEGGAGANVLTF. The CDR3 DNA reads as TGTGCCAGCAGTGAAGGTGGGGCCGGGGCCAACGTCCTGACTTTC.

The genes are TRBV20-1 and TRBJ2-2; possible D gene TRBD1, 6 bases. Germline V gives CDR1 DFQATT, CDR2 SNEGSKA (reference sequence). The CDR3 covers 13 residues. V lost 1 base and J lost 6, with 9 bases in between. The CDR3, as DNA: TGCAGTGCTAGAGCCACAGGGTCCGGGGAGCTGTTTTTT. This translates into CSARATGSGELFF.

This clonotype showed up many times. The gene calls are TRBV5-6 and TRBJ1-2, with D perhaps TRBD1 (5 bases). This CDR3 spans 15 amino acids. The germline V gene encodes CDR1 SGHDT and CDR2 YYEEEE. V was pared by 4 bases and J by 4 bases, with 17 bases between. In DNA form, the CDR3 reads TGTGCCAGCAGCCAAACAGGAGGCAGCTCCTATGGCTACACCTTC. Translating gives CASSQTGGSSYGYTF.

V is TRBV3-1 and J is TRBJ1-6; no clear D gene. From germline, CDR1 is LGHDT and CDR2 YNNKEL (reference sequence). Trimming stripped 2 bases from V and 10 bases from J, with 6 bases between. The CDR3 length is 12 residues. The CDR3 region is CASSQSRSPLHF. DNA for the CDR3: TGTGCCAGCAGCCAATCTCGATCACCCCTCCACTTT.

A few counts support this clonotype. The gene calls are TRBV30 and TRBJ2-5; 8 positions match TRBD2. The germline CDR1 and CDR2 sequences are GTSNPN and SVGIG (reference sequence). CDR3 size: 14 residues. The CDR3 DNA reads as TGTGGGTGGGGGCGGGAGGTTACCCAAGAGACCCAGTACTTC. It is translated as CGWGREVTQETQYF.

This clonotype occurred a few times. The chain combines TRBV6-2 or TRBV6-3 with TRBJ1-3, with a tentative D call TRBD1 (5 bases). V gave up 2 bases and J gave up 8 bases, with 16 bases separating them. The V gene's germline CDR1 is MNHEY and CDR2 SVGEGT. This CDR3 is 15 amino acids long. CDR3 loop: CASSYRGETIYTIYF. CDR3 bases: TGTGCCAGCAGTTACCGGGGGGAAACGATATACACCATATATTTT.

The chain has TRBV5-1 and TRBJ1-3; 8 bases map to TRBD1. Germline-derived CDR1 and CDR2 are SGHRS and YFSETQ. CDR3 size: 17 residues. The trim removed 0 bases at V and 0 bases at J, leaving 5 bases unmatched. This CDR3 reads CASSLGAGGYSGNTIYF. The CDR3 bases are TGCGCCAGCAGCTTGGGGGCAGGGGGCTACTCTGGAAACACCATATATTTT.

This chain connects TRBV12-3 or TRBV12-4 to TRBJ1-2, with TRBD1 matching 7 bases. J was trimmed by 7 bases and V by 4 bases; bases with no gene match: 3. The CDR3 consists of 12 residues. The CDR3 is CASSYRGSGYTF. The CDR3 bases are TGTGCCAGCAGTTACAGGGGATCTGGCTACACCTTC.